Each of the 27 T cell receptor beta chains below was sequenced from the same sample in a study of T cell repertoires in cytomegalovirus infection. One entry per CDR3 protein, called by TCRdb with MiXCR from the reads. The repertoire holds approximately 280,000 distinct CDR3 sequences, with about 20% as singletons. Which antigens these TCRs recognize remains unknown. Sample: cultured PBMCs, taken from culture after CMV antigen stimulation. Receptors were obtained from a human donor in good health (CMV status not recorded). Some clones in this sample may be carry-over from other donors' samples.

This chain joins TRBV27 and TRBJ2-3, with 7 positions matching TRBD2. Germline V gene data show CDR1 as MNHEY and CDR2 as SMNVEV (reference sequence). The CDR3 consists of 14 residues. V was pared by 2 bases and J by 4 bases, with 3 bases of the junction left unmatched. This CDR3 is CASSLRGSADTQYF. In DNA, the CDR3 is TGTGCCAGCAGTTTACGCGGGAGCGCAGATACGCAGTATTTT.

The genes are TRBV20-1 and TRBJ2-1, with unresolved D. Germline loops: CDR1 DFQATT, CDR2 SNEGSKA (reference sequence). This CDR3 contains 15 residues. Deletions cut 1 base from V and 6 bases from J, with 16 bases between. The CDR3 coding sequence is TGCAGTGCTAGAGGCCCAGCGACGACTCGCAATGAGCAGTTCTTC. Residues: CSARGPATTRNEQFF.

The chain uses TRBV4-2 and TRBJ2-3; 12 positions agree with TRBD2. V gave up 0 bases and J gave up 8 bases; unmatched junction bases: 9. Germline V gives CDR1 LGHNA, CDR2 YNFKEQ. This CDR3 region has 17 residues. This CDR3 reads CASSQEQLAGGQGTQYF. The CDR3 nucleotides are TGTGCCAGCAGCCAAGAACAACTAGCGGGAGGACAGGGTACGCAGTATTTT.

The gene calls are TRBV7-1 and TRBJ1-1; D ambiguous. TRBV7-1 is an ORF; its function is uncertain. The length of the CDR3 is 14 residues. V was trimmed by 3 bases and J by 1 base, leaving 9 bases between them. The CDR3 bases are TGTGCCAGCAGCTCGGCTCCGACGAACACTGAAGCTTTCTTT. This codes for CASSSAPTNTEAFF.

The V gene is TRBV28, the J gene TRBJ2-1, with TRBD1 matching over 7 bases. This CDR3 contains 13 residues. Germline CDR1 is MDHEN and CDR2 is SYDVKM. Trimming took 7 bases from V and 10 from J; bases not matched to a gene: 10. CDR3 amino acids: CASMTDRTYEQFF. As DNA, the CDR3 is TGTGCCAGCATGACGGACAGGACATACGAGCAGTTCTTC.

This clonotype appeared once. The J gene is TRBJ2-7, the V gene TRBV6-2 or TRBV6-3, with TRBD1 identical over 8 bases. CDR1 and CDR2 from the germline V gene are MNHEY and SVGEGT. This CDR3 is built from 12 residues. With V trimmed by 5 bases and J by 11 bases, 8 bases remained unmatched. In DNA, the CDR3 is TGTGCCAGCAGTCCCGGACAGGGCATGAAGTACGTC. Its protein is CASSPGQGMKYV.

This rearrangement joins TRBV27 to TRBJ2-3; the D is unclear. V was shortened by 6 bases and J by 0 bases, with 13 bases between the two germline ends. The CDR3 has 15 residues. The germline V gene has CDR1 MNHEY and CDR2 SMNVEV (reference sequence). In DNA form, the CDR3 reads TGTGCCAGCAGACACAGACAAATTAGCACAGATACGCAGTATTTT. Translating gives CASRHRQISTDTQYF.

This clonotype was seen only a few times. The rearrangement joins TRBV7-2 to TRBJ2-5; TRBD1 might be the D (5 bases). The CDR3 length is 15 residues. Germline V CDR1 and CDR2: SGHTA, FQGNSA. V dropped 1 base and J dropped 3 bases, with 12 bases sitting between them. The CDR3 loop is CASSLVKGAKETQYF. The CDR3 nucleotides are TGTGCCAGCAGCTTAGTAAAAGGGGCGAAAGAGACCCAGTACTTC.

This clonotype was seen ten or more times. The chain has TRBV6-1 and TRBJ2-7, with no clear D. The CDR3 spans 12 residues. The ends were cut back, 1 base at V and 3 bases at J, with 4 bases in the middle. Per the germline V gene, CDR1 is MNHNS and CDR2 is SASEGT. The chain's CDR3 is CASSEEIYEQYF. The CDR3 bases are TGTGCCAGCAGTGAAGAAATCTACGAGCAGTACTTC.

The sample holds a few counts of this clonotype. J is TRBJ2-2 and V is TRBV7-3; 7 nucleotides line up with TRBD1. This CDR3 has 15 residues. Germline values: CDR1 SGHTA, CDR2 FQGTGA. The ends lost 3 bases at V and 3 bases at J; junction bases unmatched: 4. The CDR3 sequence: CASSFRQGDTGELFF. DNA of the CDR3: TGTGCCAGCAGCTTTAGACAGGGAGACACCGGGGAGCTGTTTTTT.

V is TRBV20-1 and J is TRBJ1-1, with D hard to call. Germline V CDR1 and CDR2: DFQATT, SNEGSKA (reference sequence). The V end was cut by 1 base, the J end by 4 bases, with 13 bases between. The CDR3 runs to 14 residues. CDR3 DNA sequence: TGCAGTGCTAGAGTTATAGGGCGAGGCACTGAAGCTTTCTTT. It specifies CSARVIGRGTEAFF.

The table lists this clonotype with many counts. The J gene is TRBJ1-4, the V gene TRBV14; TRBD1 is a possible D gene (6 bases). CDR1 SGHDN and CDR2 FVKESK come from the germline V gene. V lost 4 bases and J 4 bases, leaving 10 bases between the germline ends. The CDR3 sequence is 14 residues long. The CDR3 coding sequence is TGTGCCAGCAGCCGGCGGGACAATAATGAAAAACTGTTTTTT. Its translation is CASSRRDNNEKLFF. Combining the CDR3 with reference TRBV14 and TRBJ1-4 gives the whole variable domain EAGVTQFPSHSVIEKGQTVTLRCDPISGHDNLYWYRRVMGKEIKFLLHFVKESKQDESGMPNNRFLAERTGGTYSTLKVQPAELEDSGVYFCASSRRDNNEKLFFGSGTQLSVL.

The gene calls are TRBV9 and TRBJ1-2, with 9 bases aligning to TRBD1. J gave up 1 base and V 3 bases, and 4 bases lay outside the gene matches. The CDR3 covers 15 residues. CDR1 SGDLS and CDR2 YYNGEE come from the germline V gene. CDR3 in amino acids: CASSEGTGRNYGYTF. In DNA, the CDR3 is TGTGCCAGCAGCGAGGGGACAGGGCGTAACTATGGCTACACCTTC.

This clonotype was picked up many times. CDR3 loop: CASSLSSPGRGFDEQFF. The CDR3 region has the DNA TGTGCCAGCAGCTTAAGCAGTCCGGGACGGGGATTCGATGAGCAGTTCTTC. The rearrangement joins TRBV11-3 to TRBJ2-1; D may correspond to TRBD1 or TRBD2 (5 bases each). Trimming removed 2 bases from V and 8 bases from J, with 22 bases in between. Germline CDR1 reads SGHNT; CDR2 reads YENEEA. The CDR3 has 17 amino acids.

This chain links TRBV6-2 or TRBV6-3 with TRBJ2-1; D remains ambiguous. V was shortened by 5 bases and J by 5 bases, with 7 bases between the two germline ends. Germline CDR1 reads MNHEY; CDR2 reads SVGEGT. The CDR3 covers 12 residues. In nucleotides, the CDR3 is TGTGCCAGCAGTCACGCAGACAATGAGCAGTTCTTC. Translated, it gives CASSHADNEQFF.

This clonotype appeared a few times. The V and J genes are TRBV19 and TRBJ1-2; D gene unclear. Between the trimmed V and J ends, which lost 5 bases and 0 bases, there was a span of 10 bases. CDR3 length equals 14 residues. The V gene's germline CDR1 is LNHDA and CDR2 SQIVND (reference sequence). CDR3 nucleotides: TGTGCCAGTAGTCCCCTCCAGGCTAACTATGGCTACACCTTC. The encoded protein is CASSPLQANYGYTF.

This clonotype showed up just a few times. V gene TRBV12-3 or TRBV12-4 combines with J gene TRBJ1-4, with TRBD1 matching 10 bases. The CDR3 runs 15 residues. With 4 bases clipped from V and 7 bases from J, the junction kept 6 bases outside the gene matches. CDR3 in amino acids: CASSSRDRGGEKLFF. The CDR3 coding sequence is TGTGCCAGCAGTTCCCGGGACAGGGGAGGTGAAAAACTGTTTTTT.

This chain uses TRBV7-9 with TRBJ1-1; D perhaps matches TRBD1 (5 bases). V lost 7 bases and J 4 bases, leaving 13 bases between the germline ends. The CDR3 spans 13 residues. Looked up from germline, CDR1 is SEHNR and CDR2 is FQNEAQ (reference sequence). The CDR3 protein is CASTSVRGTEAFF. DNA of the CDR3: TGTGCCAGCACCAGTGTGAGGGGCACTGAAGCTTTCTTT. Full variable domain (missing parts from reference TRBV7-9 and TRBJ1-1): DTGVSQNPRHKITKRGQNVTFRCDPISEHNRLYWYRQTLGQGPEFLTYFQNEAQLEKSRLLSDRFSAERPKGSFSTLEIQRTEQGDSAMYLCASTSVRGTEAFFGQGTRLTVV.

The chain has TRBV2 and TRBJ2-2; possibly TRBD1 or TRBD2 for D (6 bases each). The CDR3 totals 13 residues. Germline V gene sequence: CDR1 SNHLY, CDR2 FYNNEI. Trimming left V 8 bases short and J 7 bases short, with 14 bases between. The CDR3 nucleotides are TGTGCCAGCCGGGGGCTAGCAGACGGGGAGCTGTTTTTT. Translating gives CASRGLADGELFF.

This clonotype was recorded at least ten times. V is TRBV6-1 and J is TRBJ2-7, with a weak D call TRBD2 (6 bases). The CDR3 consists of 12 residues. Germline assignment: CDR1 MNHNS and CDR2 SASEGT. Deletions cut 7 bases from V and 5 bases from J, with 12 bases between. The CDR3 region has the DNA TGTGCCAGCAACTCGTGGAGGGACGAGCAGTACTTC. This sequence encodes CASNSWRDEQYF.

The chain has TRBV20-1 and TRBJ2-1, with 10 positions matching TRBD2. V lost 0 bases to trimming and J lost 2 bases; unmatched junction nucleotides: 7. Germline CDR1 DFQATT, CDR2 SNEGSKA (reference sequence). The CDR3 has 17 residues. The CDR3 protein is CSARDPPTSGPYNEQFF. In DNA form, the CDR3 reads TGCAGTGCTAGAGATCCCCCGACTAGCGGGCCCTACAATGAGCAGTTCTTC.

The chain's CDR3 is CASSYRQGNEQYF. CDR3 in DNA: TGTGCCAGCAGTTACCGACAGGGAAACGAGCAGTACTTC. This rearrangement joins TRBV12-3 or TRBV12-4 to TRBJ2-7; TRBD1 agrees at 7 bases. The CDR3 is 13 amino acids. The V and J ends lost 4 bases and 5 bases, in that order; junction bases with no gene match: 5.

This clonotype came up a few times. CDR3 loop: CASNPTGAVYEQFF. CDR3 nucleotide sequence: TGTGCCAGCAATCCGACGGGGGCCGTCTATGAGCAGTTCTTC. This rearrangement joins TRBV27 to TRBJ2-1; D assignment may be TRBD1 or TRBD2 (6 bases each). Trimming took off 7 bases at V and 8 bases at J, with 18 bases between the two ends. Germline CDR1 and CDR2: MNHEY and SMNVEV (reference sequence). The CDR3 spans 14 residues.

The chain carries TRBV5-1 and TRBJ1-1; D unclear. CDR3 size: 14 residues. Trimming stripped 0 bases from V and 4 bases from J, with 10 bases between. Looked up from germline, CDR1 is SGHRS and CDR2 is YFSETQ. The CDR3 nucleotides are TGCGCCAGCAGCTTGGGCGTAGGGTCCACTGAAGCTTTCTTT. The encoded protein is CASSLGVGSTEAFF.

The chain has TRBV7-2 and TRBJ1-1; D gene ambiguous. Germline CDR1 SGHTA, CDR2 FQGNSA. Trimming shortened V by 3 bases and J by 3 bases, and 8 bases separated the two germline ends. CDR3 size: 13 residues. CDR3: CASSFSLDTEAFF. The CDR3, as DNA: TGTGCCAGCAGCTTCAGTCTGGACACTGAAGCTTTCTTT.

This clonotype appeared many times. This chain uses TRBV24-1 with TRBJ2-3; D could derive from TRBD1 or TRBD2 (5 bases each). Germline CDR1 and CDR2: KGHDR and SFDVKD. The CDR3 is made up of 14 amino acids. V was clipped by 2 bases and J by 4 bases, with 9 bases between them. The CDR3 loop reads CATSDSGGSDTQYF. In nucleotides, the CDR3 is TGTGCCACCAGTGATTCTGGGGGTTCAGATACGCAGTATTTT.

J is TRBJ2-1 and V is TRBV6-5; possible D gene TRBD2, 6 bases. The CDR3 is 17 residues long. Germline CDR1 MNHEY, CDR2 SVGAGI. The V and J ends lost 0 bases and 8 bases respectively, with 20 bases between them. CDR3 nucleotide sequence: TGTGCCAGCAGTTACTCGATTAGTAGCGGTCTGTTCGATGAGCAGTTCTTC. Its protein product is CASSYSISSGLFDEQFF.